This T cell receptor beta chain was identified in a study of blood T cell repertoires in COVID-19. Original handling: It was from reference gene primer amplification that nucleated cell counts were estimated. Produced via immunoSEQ multiplex PCR; TCRdb's table is partial and in-frame only. D and trimming come from the DNA, and the V and J calls and clone size come from that table. The sample holds about 130,000 clones; about 79% are singletons and the top ten take 37%. The CDR3 extends over 14 amino acids. J was trimmed by 2 bases and V by 11 bases; bases with no gene match: 7. CDR1 is MNHEY and CDR2 is SVGAGI in the germline V gene.

The receptor was isolated from a man in his forties with active or convalescent COVID-19. The V gene is TRBV6-5, the J gene TRBJ2-3; 10 nucleotides agree with TRBD2. Sequenced input: peripheral blood. As DNA, the CDR3 is TGTGCCTGCCGACTAGCGGGTGACACAGATACGCAGTATTTT. Amino acids: CACRLAGDTDTQYF.